The source of this T cell receptor (beta chain) is a study of regulatory T cells in long-lasting Graves disease. CDR1 is MDHEN, CDR2 SYDVKM, per germline. The CDR3 length is 14 residues. Trimming cost V 5 bases and J 3 bases, with 14 bases left between them. With iRepertoire HTBI primers and Arm-PCR of CDR3 regions, TCR beta libraries were built. TCRdb re-derived calls from the multiplex PCR reads in MiXCR, one entry per CDR3 protein. The sample contains 420,000 or so distinct CDR3 sequences, about 20% of which appear only once. Time point of the sample: persistent/refractory GD, antithyroid drugs over 5 years with positive TRAb. Isolated PBMC RNA provided the starting material for the TCR library.

The starting material was peripheral blood mononuclear cells (PBMCs), obtained when the disease was refractory, from a patient treated with antithyroid drugs. The TCR comes from a female donor with Graves disease. The V call is TRBV28, the J call TRBJ2-7; D gene uncertain. CDR3 loop: CASSPENSFYEQYF. CDR3 DNA: TGTGCCAGCAGTCCCGAGAACAGCTTCTACGAGCAGTACTTC.